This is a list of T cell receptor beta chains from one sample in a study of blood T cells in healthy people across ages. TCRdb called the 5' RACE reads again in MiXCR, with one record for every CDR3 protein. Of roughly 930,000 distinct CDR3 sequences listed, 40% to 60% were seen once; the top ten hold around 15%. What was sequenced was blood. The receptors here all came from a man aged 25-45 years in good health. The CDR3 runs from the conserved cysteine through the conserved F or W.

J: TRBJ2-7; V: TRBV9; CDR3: CASSVGGRAAEQYF
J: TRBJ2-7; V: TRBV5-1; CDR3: CASSPEGTAFYEQYF
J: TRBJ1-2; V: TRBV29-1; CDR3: CSADSQGQGVGYTF
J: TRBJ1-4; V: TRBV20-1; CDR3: CSARGGSTTNEKLFF
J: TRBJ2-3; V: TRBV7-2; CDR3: CASSSGTGVSDTQYF
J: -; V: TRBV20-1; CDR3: CSAFGLGVYEQYF
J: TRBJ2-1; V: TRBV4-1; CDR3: CASSQVRTSGGANEQFF
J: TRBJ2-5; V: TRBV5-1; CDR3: CASSFGGSGGETQYF
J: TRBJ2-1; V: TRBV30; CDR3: CAWELYRGTEQFF
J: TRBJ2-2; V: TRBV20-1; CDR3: CSARESGPGELFF
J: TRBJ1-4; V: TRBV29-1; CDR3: CSVAPAASRQKLFF